This T cell receptor (beta chain) was captured by sequencing in a study of T cells in Graves' hyperthyroidism and ophthalmopathy. There are 15 residues in the CDR3. Trimming took off 0 bases at V and 7 bases at J, with 15 bases between the two ends. Germline CDR1 SNHLY, CDR2 FYNNEI. This clonotype was seen many times. Amplification yielded TCR beta CDR3 regions, with RNA transcripts as the source. Researchers ran a first-round RT-PCR on the TCR CDR3 using the HTBI primer set. TCRdb passed the multiplex PCR reads through MiXCR, listing each CDR3 protein once. The data show about 520,000 distinct CDR3 sequences, around a quarter seen once.

The sequencing sample was made of blood. The TCR was taken from a woman in her thirties with Graves' ophthalmopathy. The genes are TRBV2 and TRBJ1-2; D is ambiguous. The CDR3 coding sequence is TGTGCCAGCAGTGAAGCGACGGGGTCATTCTCTGGCTACACCTTC. The encoded protein is CASSEATGSFSGYTF.